The 22 T cell receptor beta chains below were found in one sample sequenced in a study of blood T cells in healthy people across ages. PCR was performed a second time for about 7 to 11 cycles using a sample-barcoded 5' primer and a J-beta primer mix. TCRdb reprocessed the 5' RACE reads with MiXCR, giving one entry per CDR3 protein. This table holds hundreds of thousands of distinct CDR3 sequences, more than 55% found once. Material: blood. The source of these receptors is a man between 35 and 55 years old in good health.

V and J are TRBV29-1 and TRBJ1-1, with D possibly being TRBD1 (5 bases). Germline CDR1 reads SQVTM; CDR2 reads ANQGSEA. The germline V and J ends were trimmed by 7 bases and 1 base, with 13 bases remaining between them. CDR3 length equals 13 residues. For the CDR3, the DNA is TGCAGCGGGGACCACAGAACGAACACTGAAGCTTTCTTT. Translated, it gives CSGDHRTNTEAFF.

This clonotype was seen more than once but under ten times. This chain connects TRBV7-2 to TRBJ2-7, with no clear D. V was trimmed by 1 base and J by 0 bases, leaving 10 bases between them. Germline V gene data show CDR1 as SGHTA and CDR2 as FQGNSA. CDR3 length: 15 amino acids. The CDR3 DNA follows: TGTGCCAGCAGCTTAGAAGCAGGCCCCTCCTACGAGCAGTACTTC. It translates to CASSLEAGPSYEQYF.

The CDR3 protein is CASKTSGGRSYNEQYF. The DNA of the CDR3 is TGCGCCAGCAAAACTAGCGGAGGCCGCTCCTACAATGAGCAGTACTTC. The chain uses TRBV10-2 and TRBJ2-7, with 8 bases that match TRBD2. Germline loops: CDR1 WSHSY, CDR2 SAAADI. V shed 7 bases and J 7 bases; nucleotides not matched to a gene: 18. The CDR3 has 16 residues.

V and J are TRBV2 and TRBJ2-5; TRBD2 is a possible D gene (5 bases). There are 15 residues in the CDR3. V was pared by 6 bases and J by 1 base, with 15 bases between. CDR1 and CDR2 (germline): SNHLY, FYNNEI. The CDR3 DNA is TGTGCCAGCAGCGGGATGGCGGGCTCCCAAGAGACCCAGTACTTC. The encoded protein is CASSGMAGSQETQYF.

V usage is TRBV6-2 or TRBV6-3 and J usage is TRBJ1-1; D not resolved. The CDR3 length is 12 residues. The germline gives CDR1 MNHEY, CDR2 SVGEGT. V was shortened by 2 bases and J by 8 bases, with 9 bases between the two germline ends. DNA for the CDR3: TGTGCCAGCAGTTACCTTCCCCCAGAAGCTTTCTTT. It is translated as CASSYLPPEAFF.

The chain carries TRBV5-1 and TRBJ1-2, with D possibly matching TRBD1 (6 bases). Trimming took 4 bases from V and 2 from J, leaving 9 bases between them. The CDR3 sequence is 13 residues long. CDR1 and CDR2 (germline): SGHRS, YFSETQ. The CDR3, as DNA: TGCGCCAGCAGCCGACAGGAGAACTATGGCTACACCTTC. This encodes CASSRQENYGYTF. The full variable domain, its missing parts supplied by reference TRBV5-1 and TRBJ1-2, is KAGVTQTPRYLIKTRGQQVTLSCSPISGHRSVSWYQQTPGQGLQFLFEYFSETQRNKGNFPGRFSGRQFSNSRSEMNVSTLELGDSALYLCASSRQENYGYTFGSGTRLTVV.

This clonotype was found once. The J gene is TRBJ2-3, the V gene TRBV20-1; D is unclear. Germline CDR1 DFQATT, CDR2 SNEGSKA (reference sequence). The CDR3 totals 13 residues. V lost 1 base and J 7 bases, leaving 12 bases between the germline ends. The CDR3 nucleotides are TGCAGTGCTAGAGGGCCGCTCCTCCATACGCAGTATTTT. This sequence encodes CSARGPLLHTQYF.

The rearrangement uses TRBV3-1 and TRBJ2-3, with 12 nucleotides matching TRBD2. Germline V CDR1 and CDR2: LGHDT, YNNKEL (reference sequence). This CDR3 has 16 amino acids. Trimming removed 4 bases from V and 2 bases from J; junction bases left unmatched: 4. For the CDR3, the DNA is TGTGCCAGCAGCCTCGGACTAGCGGGAATCACAGATACGCAGTATTTT. Its protein is CASSLGLAGITDTQYF.

The chain employs TRBV28 and TRBJ1-1; no clear D. Germline assignment: CDR1 MDHEN and CDR2 SYDVKM. Deletions cut 3 bases from V and 3 bases from J, with 5 bases between. The CDR3 runs to 12 residues. The CDR3 here is CASSFEDTEAFF. DNA of the CDR3: TGTGCCAGCAGTTTTGAGGACACTGAAGCTTTCTTT.

This clonotype turned up a few times. The chain combines TRBV25-1 with TRBJ2-3; perhaps TRBD1 as D (5 bases). Germline lookup yields CDR1 MGHDK and CDR2 SYGVNS. V was cut by 1 base and J by 3 bases, with 11 bases left in between. The CDR3 extends over 15 amino acids. CDR3 protein: CASSESRQRTDTQYF. Here the CDR3 DNA reads TGTGCCAGCAGTGAATCGAGACAGAGAACAGATACGCAGTATTTT.

This clonotype was picked up one time. The rearrangement joins TRBV4-2 to TRBJ2-5; 10 nucleotides agree with TRBD2. V lost 1 base and J lost 11; bases outside the gene matches: 10. CDR1 is LGHNA and CDR2 is YNFKEQ in the germline V gene. The CDR3 loop spans 15 amino acids. The CDR3 DNA follows: TGTGCCAGCAGCCAAGGAGCGGGAGGGTGGAATGAGCAGTACTTC. Translated: CASSQGAGGWNEQYF.

This clonotype appeared a few times. The CDR3 DNA sequence: TGTGCCAGCAGTTTCTCCGGGACAGGGGGCGAAAACATCTACAATGAGCAGTTCTTC. Translating gives CASSFSGTGGENIYNEQFF. V gene TRBV12-3 or TRBV12-4 combines with J gene TRBJ2-1, with 12 bases lining up with TRBD1. The CDR3 runs to 19 residues. J lost 3 bases, V lost 3 bases, and 12 bases had no gene match.

The chain is built from TRBV27 and TRBJ2-1, with 9 positions matching TRBD1. V gave up 5 bases and J gave up 9 bases; unmatched junction bases: 17. The CDR3 extends over 17 amino acids. Per the germline V gene, CDR1 is MNHEY and CDR2 is SMNVEV (reference sequence). CDR3 in amino acids: CASSRGVPGTGRAEQFF. In DNA form, the CDR3 reads TGTGCCAGCAGTCGAGGGGTTCCCGGGACAGGGCGGGCTGAGCAGTTCTTC.

This clonotype was seen a handful of times. This chain connects TRBV20-1 to TRBJ2-3, with a tentative D call TRBD2 (6 bases). The CDR3 is made up of 15 amino acids. Trimming removed 3 bases from V and 3 bases from J, with 16 bases in between. The germline gives CDR1 DFQATT, CDR2 SNEGSKA (reference sequence). DNA for the CDR3: TGCAGTGCTAGCAGCCCGGAGGGCCCTACAGATACGCAGTATTTT. Protein sequence: CSASSPEGPTDTQYF.

The chain links TRBV14 to TRBJ1-2, with D possibly TRBD1 on 5 matching bases. Trimming shortened V by 3 bases and J by 6 bases, and 17 bases separated the two germline ends. CDR1 is SGHDN, CDR2 FVKESK, per germline. The CDR3 contains 15 residues. The CDR3 DNA is TGTGCCAGCAGCCACAGGGTATGGGTTGGAGATGGCTACACCTTC. It translates to CASSHRVWVGDGYTF. Full variable domain (rest looked up from reference TRBV14 and TRBJ1-2): EAGVTQFPSHSVIEKGQTVTLRCDPISGHDNLYWYRRVMGKEIKFLLHFVKESKQDESGMPNNRFLAERTGGTYSTLKVQPAELEDSGVYFCASSHRVWVGDGYTFGSGTRLTVV.

A single count supports this clonotype. The V gene is TRBV24-1, the J gene TRBJ1-5, with 9 nucleotides matching TRBD1. Germline CDR1 is KGHDR and CDR2 is SFDVKD. The CDR3 is 16 amino acids. J gave up 4 bases and V 4 bases, and 7 bases lay outside the gene matches. CDR3: CATSDQKTGGNQPQHF. The DNA for the CDR3 is TGTGCCACCAGTGACCAGAAGACAGGGGGGAATCAGCCCCAGCATTTT.

This clonotype was recorded a few times. The genes are TRBV20-1 and TRBJ2-6, with TRBD1 matching over 9 bases. This CDR3 spans 21 amino acids. Germline CDR1 reads DFQATT; CDR2 reads SNEGSKA (reference sequence). The J segment lost 0 bases and the V segment lost 2 bases, leaving 17 bases of the junction unmatched. Here the CDR3 reads CSARTGDRDYGAPSGANVLTF. In DNA, the CDR3 is TGCAGTGCTAGAACCGGGGACAGGGACTACGGAGCCCCCTCTGGGGCCAACGTCCTGACTTTC.

This clonotype was found a few times. The chain carries TRBV9 and TRBJ1-2, with a tentative D call TRBD1 (6 bases). Germline V gene sequence: CDR1 SGDLS, CDR2 YYNGEE. V was shortened by 0 bases and J by 6 bases, with 15 bases between the two germline ends. This CDR3 spans 15 amino acids. The CDR3 region has the DNA TGTGCCAGCAGCGTAGAACAGGGCCGTGGGGATGGCTACACCTTC. It encodes CASSVEQGRGDGYTF.

The chain joins TRBV20-1 to TRBJ2-5, with D perhaps being TRBD1 or TRBD2 (6 bases each). The J call is in doubt because the DNA end fits TRBJ2-1 better. The CDR3 is 14 residues long. Germline loops: CDR1 DFQATT, CDR2 SNEGSKA (reference sequence). In DNA form, the CDR3 reads TGCAGTGCTAGGCGAGGGGGGTCTTCGGAGACCCAGTTCTTC. Encoded protein: CSARRGGSSETQFF.

The chain is built from TRBV4-3 and TRBJ2-7, with D maybe TRBD1 (6 bases). The J call could be wrong; TRBJ2-5 is a better fit for the DNA end. The germline V gene has CDR1 LGHNA and CDR2 YSLEER. The CDR3 covers 14 residues. The CDR3, as DNA: TGCGCCAGCAGCCAGGACAGTACCTTCGGGACCCAGTACTTC. Encoded protein: CASSQDSTFGTQYF.

The table lists this clonotype with a few counts. The chain has TRBV29-1 and TRBJ1-2, with D perhaps matching TRBD1 (6 bases). CDR3 length equals 13 residues. Germline assignment: CDR1 SQVTM and CDR2 ANQGSEA. Trimming took off 4 bases at V and 8 bases at J, with 17 bases between the two ends. CDR3 DNA sequence: TGCAGCGTTGGCACCCCGGGGGCGGGAGGCTACACCTTC. This sequence encodes CSVGTPGAGGYTF.

This clonotype was picked up a small number of times. The chain combines TRBV4-3 with TRBJ1-1; D not certain. The germline V and J ends were trimmed by 1 base and 5 bases, with 8 bases remaining between them. The CDR3 consists of 13 residues. Germline assignment: CDR1 LGHNA and CDR2 YSLEER. CDR3 nucleotide sequence: TGCGCCAGCAGCCAAGGATTACGAACTGAAGCTTTCTTT. Translation gives CASSQGLRTEAFF.